This T cell receptor beta chain was sequenced during a study of cytotoxic CD8 clonotypes in ibrutinib-treated CLL. Notes on the study in general: Sampling of sustained-remission and progressing patients occurred at differing times. Starting clonality was above that of age-matched healthy donors and tracked circulating CD8+ T-cell counts.

Depth targeted 1 in 200,000 to 1 in 1 million T cells, averaging 10x coverage per clonotype. Method: immunoSEQ multiplex PCR; TCRdb's copy keeps in-frame clones and lacks some. The profile shows 200,000 to 250,000 clones, roughly 79% of them singletons. Germline CDR1 is SGHRS and CDR2 is YFSETQ. Trimming removed 4 bases from V and 2 bases from J; junction bases left unmatched: 5. This CDR3 has 16 amino acids. This clone has more than one count but fewer than ten. Its antigen is unknown. The rearrangement links TRBV5-1 to TRBJ2-3; 12 positions match TRBD2. The specimen comprised PBMCs, sampled after 12 months of ibrutinib treatment. The origin of this receptor is a human donor with chronic lymphocytic leukemia. The CDR3 nucleotides are TGCGCCAGCAGCGAAGGACTAGCGGGACCCACAGATACGCAGTATTTT. This codes for CASSEGLAGPTDTQYF.